This T cell receptor (beta chain) was captured by sequencing in a study of graft-versus-host responses after intestinal transplantation. With 2 bases removed from V and 2 bases from J, the gap between germline ends came to 10 bases. Germline loops: CDR1 MNHEY, CDR2 SVGAGI. The CDR3 has 15 residues. As for this clone: Its antigen is still unknown.

Data came from immunoSEQ multiplex PCR; TCRdb stores just in-frame clones and leaves some out. The table records over 100,000 clones, 90% to 95% of them present only once. The source is a human donor who received an intestinal transplant. V gene TRBV6-5 combines with J gene TRBJ1-3; possible D gene TRBD1, 5 bases. Sequenced here: unstimulated CD4+ T cells sorted from spleen or lymph node cells, sampled before intestinal transplant. The CDR3 DNA is TGTGCCAGCAGTTACAGGGGTAATACTGGAAACACCATATATTTT. Translating it yields CASSYRGNTGNTIYF.